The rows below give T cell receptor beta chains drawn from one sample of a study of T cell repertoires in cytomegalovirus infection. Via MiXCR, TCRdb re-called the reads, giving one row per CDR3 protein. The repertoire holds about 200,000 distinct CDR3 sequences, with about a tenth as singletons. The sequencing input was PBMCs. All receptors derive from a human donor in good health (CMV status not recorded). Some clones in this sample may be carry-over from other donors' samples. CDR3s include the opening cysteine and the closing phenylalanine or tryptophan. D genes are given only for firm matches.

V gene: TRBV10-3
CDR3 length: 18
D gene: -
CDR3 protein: CAISEFRQLTIMNNEQFF

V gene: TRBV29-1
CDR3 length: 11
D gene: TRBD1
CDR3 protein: CSVSETGAARF

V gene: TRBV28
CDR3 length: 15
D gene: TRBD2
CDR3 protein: CASSFWREGQETQYF

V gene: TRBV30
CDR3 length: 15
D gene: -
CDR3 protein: CAWSVRPGVNEKLFF

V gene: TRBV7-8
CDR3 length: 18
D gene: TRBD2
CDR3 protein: CASSSTQRGGPNTGELFF

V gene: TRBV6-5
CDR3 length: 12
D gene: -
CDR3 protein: CASRGTYYGYTF

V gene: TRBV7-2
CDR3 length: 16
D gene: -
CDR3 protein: CASSLSINSRDYGYTF

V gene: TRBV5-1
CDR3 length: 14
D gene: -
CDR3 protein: CASRSGYMNTEAFF

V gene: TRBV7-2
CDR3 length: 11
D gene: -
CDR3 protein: CASSRDGEAFF

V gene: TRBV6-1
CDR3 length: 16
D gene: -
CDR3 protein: CASSIHRDTSSYEQYF

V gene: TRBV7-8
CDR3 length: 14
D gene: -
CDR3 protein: CASSLLETNEKLFF

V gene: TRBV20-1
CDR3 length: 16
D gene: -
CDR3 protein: CSGTGREDSYNSPLHF

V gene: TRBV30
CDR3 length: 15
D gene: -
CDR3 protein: CACSLPGIDTGELFF

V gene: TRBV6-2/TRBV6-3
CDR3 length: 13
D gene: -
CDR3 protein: CASSRTLTYEQYF

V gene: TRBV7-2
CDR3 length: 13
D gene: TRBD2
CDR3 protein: CASGGRVGYEQYF

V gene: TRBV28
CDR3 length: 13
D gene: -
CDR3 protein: CARLRGYTDTQYF

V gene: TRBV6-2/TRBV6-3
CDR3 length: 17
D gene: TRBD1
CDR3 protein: CASSYKPGQGINQPQHF

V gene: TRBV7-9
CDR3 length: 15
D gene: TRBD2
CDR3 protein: CASSGRTSGSETQYF

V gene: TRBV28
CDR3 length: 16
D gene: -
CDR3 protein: CASSSPKLAVPGELFF

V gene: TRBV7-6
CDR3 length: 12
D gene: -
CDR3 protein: CASSPSYGELFF

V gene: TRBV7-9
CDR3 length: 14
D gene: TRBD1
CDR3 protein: CASSIQGMNTEAFF

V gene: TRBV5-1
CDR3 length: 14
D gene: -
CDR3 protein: CASRKRPPQETQYF

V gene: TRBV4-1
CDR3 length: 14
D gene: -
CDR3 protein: CASSHIQGRYGYTF

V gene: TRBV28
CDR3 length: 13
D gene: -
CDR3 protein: CASSFSGSYEQYF

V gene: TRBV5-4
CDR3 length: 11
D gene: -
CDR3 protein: CASSLGREQFF

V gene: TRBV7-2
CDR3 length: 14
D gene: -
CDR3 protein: CASSFQLVRGDAFF

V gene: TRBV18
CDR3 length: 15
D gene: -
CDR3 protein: CASSPERAGDQPQHF

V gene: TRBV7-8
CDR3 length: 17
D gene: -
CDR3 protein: CASSSLEAGVVNSPLHF

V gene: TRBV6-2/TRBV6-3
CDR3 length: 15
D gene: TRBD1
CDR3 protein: CASRTGRWTNQPQHF

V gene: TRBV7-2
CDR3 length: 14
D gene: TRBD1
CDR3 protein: CASSLRGQGETQYF

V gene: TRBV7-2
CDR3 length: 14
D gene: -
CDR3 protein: CASSPQSLNTEAFF

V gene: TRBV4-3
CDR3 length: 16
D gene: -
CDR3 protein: CASSQGAGVIGEKLFF

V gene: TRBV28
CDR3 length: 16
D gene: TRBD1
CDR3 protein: CASSFGDRGGNTEAFF

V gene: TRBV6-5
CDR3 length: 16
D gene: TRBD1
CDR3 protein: CASSPGQGIYDEKLFF

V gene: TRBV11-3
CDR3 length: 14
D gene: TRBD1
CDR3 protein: CASSSRQGSTEAFF

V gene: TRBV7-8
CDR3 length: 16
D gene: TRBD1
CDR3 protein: CASSPQTGGNTGELFF

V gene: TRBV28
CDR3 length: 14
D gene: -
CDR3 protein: CASRPPSSGNTIYF

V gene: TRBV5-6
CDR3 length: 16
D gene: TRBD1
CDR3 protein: CASSSIQGASNEKLFF

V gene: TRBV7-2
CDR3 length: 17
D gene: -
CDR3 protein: CASSLDWLTATRTEAFF

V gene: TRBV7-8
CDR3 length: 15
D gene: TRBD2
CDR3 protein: CASRGAGGSTDTQYF

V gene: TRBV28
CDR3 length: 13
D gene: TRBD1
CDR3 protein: CASGTGGLQPQHF

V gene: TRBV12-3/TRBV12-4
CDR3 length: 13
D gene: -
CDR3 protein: CASRLDRTTEAFF